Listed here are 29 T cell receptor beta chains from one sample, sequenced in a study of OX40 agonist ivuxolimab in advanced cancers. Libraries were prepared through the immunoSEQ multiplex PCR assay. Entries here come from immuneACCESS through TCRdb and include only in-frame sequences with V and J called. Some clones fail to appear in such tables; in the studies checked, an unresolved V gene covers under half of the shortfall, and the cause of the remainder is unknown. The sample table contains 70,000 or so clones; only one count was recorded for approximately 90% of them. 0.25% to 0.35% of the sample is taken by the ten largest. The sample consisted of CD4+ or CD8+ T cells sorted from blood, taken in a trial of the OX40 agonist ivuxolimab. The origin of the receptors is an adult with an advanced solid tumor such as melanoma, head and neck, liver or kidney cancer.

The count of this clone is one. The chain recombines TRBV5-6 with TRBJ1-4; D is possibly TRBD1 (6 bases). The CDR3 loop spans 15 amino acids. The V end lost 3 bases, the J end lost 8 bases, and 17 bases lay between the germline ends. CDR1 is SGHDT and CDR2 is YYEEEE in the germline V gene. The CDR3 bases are TGTGCCAGCAGCTCCCGGGACACTGGGAGGGAAAAACTGTTTTTT. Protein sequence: CASSSRDTGREKLFF.

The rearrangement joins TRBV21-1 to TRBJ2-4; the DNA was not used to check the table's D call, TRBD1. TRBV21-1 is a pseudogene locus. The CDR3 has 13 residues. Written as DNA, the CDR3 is TGTGCCAGCGTTCGACAGGCCAAAAACATTCAGTACTTC. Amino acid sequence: CASVRQAKNIQYF.

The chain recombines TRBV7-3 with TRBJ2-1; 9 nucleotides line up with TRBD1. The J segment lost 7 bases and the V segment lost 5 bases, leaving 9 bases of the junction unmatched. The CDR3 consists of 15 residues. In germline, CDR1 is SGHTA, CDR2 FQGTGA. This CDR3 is CASSIRTGDVNEQFF. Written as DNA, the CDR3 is TGTGCCAGCAGCATTAGGACAGGGGATGTTAATGAGCAGTTCTTC.

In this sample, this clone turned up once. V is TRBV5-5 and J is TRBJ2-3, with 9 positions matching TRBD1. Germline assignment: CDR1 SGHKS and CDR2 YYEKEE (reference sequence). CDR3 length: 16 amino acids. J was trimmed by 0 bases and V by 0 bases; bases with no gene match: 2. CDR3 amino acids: CASSLGDRDSTDTQYF. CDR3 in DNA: TGTGCCAGCAGCTTGGGGGACAGGGACAGCACAGATACGCAGTATTTT.

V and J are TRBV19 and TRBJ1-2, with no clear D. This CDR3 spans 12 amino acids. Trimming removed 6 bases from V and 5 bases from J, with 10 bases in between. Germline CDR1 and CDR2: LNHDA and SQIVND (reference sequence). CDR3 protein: CASRQQLYGYTF. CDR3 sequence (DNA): TGTGCCAGTAGGCAGCAACTATATGGCTACACCTTC.

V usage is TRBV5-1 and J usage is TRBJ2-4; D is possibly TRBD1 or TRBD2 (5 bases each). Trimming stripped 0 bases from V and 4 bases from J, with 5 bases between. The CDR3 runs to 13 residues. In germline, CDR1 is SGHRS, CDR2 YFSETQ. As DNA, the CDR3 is TGCGCCAGCAGCTTGGGGGGGAAAAACATTCAGTACTTC. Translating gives CASSLGGKNIQYF.

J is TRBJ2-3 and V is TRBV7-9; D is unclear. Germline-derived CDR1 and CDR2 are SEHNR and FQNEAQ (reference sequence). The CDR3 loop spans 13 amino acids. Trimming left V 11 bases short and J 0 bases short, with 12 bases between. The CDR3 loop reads CAAAPPSTDTQYF. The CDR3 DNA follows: TGTGCCGCAGCCCCCCCTAGCACAGATACGCAGTATTTT.

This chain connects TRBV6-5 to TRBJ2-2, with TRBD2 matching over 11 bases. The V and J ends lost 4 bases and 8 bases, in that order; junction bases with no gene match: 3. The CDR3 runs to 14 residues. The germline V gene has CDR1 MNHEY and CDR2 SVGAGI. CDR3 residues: CASSLTSGTGELFF. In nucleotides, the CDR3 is TGTGCCAGCAGTTTGACTAGCGGGACTGGGGAGCTGTTTTTT.

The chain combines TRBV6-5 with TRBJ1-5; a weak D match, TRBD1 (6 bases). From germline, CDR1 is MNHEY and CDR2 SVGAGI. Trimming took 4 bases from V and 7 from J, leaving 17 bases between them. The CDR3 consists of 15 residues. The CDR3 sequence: CASSSQGDEWQPQHF. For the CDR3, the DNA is TGTGCCAGCAGTTCACAGGGAGATGAATGGCAGCCCCAGCATTTT.

CDR3 sequence (DNA): TGTGCCAGCAGAGCGGGACTAGCGGGAGGGGAGCAGTTCTTC. Translating gives CASRAGLAGGEQFF. The rearrangement joins TRBV9 to TRBJ2-1, with 16 bases matching TRBD2. The CDR3 contains 14 residues. J was trimmed by 10 bases and V by 5 bases; bases with no gene match: 3. CDR1 is SGDLS and CDR2 is YYNGEE in the germline V gene. Full variable domain (missing parts from reference TRBV9 and TRBJ2-1): DSGVTQTPKHLITATGQRVTLRCSPRSGDLSVYWYQQSLDQGLQFLIQYYNGEERAKGNILERFSAQQFPDLHSELNLSSLELGDSALYFCASRAGLAGGEQFFGPGTRLTVL.

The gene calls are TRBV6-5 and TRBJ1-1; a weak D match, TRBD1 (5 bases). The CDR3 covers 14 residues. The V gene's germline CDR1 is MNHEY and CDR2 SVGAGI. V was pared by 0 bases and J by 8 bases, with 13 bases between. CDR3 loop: CASSYSGPSGEAFF. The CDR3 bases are TGTGCCAGCAGTTACTCAGGGCCCTCAGGGGAAGCTTTCTTT.

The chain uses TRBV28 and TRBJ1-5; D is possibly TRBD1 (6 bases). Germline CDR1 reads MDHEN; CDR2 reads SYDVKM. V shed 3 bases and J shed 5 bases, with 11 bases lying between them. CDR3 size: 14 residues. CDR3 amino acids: CASSFKDRHQPQHF. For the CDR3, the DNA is TGTGCCAGCAGTTTCAAGGACAGACATCAGCCCCAGCATTTT.

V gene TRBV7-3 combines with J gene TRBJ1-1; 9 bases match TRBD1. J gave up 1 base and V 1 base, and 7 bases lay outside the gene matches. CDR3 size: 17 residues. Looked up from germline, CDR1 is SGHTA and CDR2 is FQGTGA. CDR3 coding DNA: TGTGCCAGCAGCTTAAAAGGGGGACAGGGTTCGAACACTGAAGCTTTCTTT. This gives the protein CASSLKGGQGSNTEAFF.

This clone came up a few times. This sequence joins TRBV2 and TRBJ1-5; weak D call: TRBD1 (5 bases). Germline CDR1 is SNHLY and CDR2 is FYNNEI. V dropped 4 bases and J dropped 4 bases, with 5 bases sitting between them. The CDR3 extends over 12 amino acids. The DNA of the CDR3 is TGTGCCAGCAGTGCAGGGAATCAGCCCCAGCATTTT. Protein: CASSAGNQPQHF.

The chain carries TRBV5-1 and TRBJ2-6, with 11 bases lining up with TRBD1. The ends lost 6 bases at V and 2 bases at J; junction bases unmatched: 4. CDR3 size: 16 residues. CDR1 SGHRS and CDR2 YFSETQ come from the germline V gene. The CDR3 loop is CASTGQGVPGANVLTF. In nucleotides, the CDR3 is TGCGCCAGCACGGGACAGGGGGTCCCTGGGGCCAACGTCCTGACTTTC.

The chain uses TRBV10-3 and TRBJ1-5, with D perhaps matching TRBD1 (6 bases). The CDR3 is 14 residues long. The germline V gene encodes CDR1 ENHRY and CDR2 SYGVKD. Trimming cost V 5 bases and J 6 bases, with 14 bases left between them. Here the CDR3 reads CAISIDRNGQPQHF. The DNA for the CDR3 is TGTGCCATCAGTATTGACAGGAATGGTCAGCCCCAGCATTTT.

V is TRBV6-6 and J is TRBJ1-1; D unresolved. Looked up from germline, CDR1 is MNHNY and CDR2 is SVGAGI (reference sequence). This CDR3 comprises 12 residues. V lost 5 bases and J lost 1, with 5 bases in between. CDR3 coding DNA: TGTGCCAGCAGTCGGGGGAACACTGAAGCTTTCTTT. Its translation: CASSRGNTEAFF.

CDR3 residues: CASSPRFTSGRQTYEQYF. The DNA for the CDR3 is TGTGCCAGCAGCCCCCGGTTTACCAGCGGGAGGCAGACCTACGAGCAGTACTTC. This chain uses TRBV27 with TRBJ2-7, with 9 bases lining up with TRBD2. The CDR3 is 18 residues long. Germline CDR1 is MNHEY and CDR2 is SMNVEV (reference sequence). After removal of 6 bases from V and 2 bases from J, the junction contained 17 bases not matched to a gene.

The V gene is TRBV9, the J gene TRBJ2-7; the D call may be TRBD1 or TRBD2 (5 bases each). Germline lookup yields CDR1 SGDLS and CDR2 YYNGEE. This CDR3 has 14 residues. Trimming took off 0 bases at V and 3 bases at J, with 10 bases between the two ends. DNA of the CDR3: TGTGCCAGCAGCGTAGTCGGGACCTACTACGAGCAGTACTTC. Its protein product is CASSVVGTYYEQYF. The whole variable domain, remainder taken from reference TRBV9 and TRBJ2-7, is DSGVTQTPKHLITATGQRVTLRCSPRSGDLSVYWYQQSLDQGLQFLIQYYNGEERAKGNILERFSAQQFPDLHSELNLSSLELGDSALYFCASSVVGTYYEQYFGPGTRLTVT.

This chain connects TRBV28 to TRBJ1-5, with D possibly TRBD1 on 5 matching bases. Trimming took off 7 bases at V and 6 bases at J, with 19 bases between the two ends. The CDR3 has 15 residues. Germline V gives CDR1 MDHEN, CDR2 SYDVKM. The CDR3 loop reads CASTLPAGSSQPQHF. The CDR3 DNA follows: TGTGCCAGCACCCTCCCGGCAGGGTCCTCTCAGCCCCAGCATTTT.

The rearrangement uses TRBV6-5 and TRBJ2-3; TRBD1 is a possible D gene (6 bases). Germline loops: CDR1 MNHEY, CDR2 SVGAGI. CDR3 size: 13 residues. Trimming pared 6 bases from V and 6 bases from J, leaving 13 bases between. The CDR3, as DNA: TGTGCCAGCAGAACTACAGGGATCGATACGCAGTATTTT. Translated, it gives CASRTTGIDTQYF.

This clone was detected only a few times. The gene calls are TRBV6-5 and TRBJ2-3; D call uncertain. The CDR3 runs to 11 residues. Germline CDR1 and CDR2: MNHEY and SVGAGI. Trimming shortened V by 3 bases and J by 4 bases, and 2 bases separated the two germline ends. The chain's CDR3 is CASSYSDTQYF. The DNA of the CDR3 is TGTGCCAGCAGTTATTCAGATACGCAGTATTTT.

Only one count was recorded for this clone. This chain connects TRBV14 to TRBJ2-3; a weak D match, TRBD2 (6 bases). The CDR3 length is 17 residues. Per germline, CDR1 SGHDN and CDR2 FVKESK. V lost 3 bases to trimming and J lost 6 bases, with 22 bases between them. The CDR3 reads CASSQRRTIRSHDTQYF. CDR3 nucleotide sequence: TGTGCCAGCAGCCAGAGAAGGACTATAAGGTCCCACGATACGCAGTATTTT.

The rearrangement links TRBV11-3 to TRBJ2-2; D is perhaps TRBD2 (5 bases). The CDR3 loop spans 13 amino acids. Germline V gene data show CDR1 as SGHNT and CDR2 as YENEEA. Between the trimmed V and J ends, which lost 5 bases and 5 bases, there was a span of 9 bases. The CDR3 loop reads CASSPPGTGELFF. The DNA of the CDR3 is TGTGCCAGCAGCCCTCCGGGGACCGGGGAGCTGTTTTTT.

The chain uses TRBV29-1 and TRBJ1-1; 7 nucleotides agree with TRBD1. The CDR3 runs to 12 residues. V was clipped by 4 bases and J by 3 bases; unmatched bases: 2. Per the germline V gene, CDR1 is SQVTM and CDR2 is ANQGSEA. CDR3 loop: CSVGQGYTEAFF. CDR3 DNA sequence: TGCAGCGTTGGACAGGGATACACTGAAGCTTTCTTT.

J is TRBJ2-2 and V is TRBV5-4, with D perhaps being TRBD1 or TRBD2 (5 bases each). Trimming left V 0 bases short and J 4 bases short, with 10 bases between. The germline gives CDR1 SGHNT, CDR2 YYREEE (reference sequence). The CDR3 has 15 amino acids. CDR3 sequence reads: CASSLVGTPTGELFF. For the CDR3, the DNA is TGTGCCAGCAGCTTGGTTGGGACGCCCACCGGGGAGCTGTTTTTT. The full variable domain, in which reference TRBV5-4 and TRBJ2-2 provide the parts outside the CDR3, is ETGVTQSPTHLIKTRGQQVTLRCSSQSGHNTVSWYQQALGQGPQFIFQYYREEENGRGNFPPRFSGLQFPNYSSELNVNALELDDSALYLCASSLVGTPTGELFFGEGSRLTVL.

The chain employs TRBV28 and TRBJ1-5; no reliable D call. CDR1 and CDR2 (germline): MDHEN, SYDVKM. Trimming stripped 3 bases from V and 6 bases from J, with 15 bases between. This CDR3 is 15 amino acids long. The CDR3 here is CASSLSGGVIQPQHF. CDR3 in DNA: TGTGCCAGCAGTTTGAGTGGCGGCGTTATTCAGCCCCAGCATTTT.

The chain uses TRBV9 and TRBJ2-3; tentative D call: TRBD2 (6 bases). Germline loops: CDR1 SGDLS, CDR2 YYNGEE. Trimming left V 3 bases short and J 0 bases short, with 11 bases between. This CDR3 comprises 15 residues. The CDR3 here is CASSGRGLSTDTQYF. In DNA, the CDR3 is TGTGCCAGCAGCGGCCGGGGACTTAGCACAGATACGCAGTATTTT. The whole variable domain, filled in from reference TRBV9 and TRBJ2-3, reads DSGVTQTPKHLITATGQRVTLRCSPRSGDLSVYWYQQSLDQGLQFLIQYYNGEERAKGNILERFSAQQFPDLHSELNLSSLELGDSALYFCASSGRGLSTDTQYFGPGTRLTVL.

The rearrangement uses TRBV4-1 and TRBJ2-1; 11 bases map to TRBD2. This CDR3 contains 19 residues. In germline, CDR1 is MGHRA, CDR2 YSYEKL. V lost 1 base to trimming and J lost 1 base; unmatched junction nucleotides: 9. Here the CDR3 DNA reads TGCGCCAGCAGCCAAGCTTGGACTAGCGGGTTTCGGTCCTACAATGAGCAGTTCTTC. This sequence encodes CASSQAWTSGFRSYNEQFF.